The clone carrying this T cell receptor beta chain was picked up many times. This entry is derived from a study of early T cells in non-severe SARS-CoV-2 infection. Unique molecular identifiers were attached to individual cDNA molecules. In TCRdb, the 5' RACE reads were re-called with MiXCR into one record per CDR3 protein. The repertoire includes 60,000 to 90,000 distinct CDR3 sequences, over 9% of them detected once, and more than 4.5% sits in the top ten. The germline V gene encodes CDR1 SGHTA and CDR2 FQGNSA. The CDR3 is 16 residues long. V dropped 1 base and J dropped 4; count of bases not matched to a gene: 7.

Sequencing was carried out using whole blood. This TCR derives from an adult who was a healthcare worker with PCR-confirmed SARS-CoV-2 infection or an uninfected control (not recorded which). V usage is TRBV7-2 and J usage is TRBJ2-3; 8 bases align to TRBD2. The CDR3 sequence is CASSLGGTRRADTQYF. The CDR3 nucleotides are TGTGCCAGCAGCTTAGGTGGGACTAGGAGGGCAGATACGCAGTATTTT.